The 3 T cell receptor beta chains presented below share a single source sample, sequenced in a study of beta chain features in type 1 diabetes (dated by TCRdb to the late 2010s). Library generation was performed with the immunoSEQ multiplex PCR assay. All of the isolated RNA was reverse transcribed with the High Capacity cDNA Reverse Transcription Kit, so expressed TCRB transcripts were sequenced. What TCRdb holds here is the immuneACCESS table cut down to in-frame rearrangements. Part of the clones is not present; checked against another copy, under half of the missing clones reflect an unresolved V gene, and the others are unexplained. The sample table shows roughly 350,000 clones, and 9.6% are seen once. The top ten clonotypes cover about 0.64% of the sample. Which antigens these TCRs recognize remains unknown. Study-level results and caveats: In all four CD4+ subsets, TCRB CDR3 length was moderately but significantly shorter in type 1 diabetes patients.

Sequencing input: central memory CD4+ T cells from blood. These receptors were obtained from a young man with type 1 diabetes.

This clone was detected many times. This chain links TRBV5-4 with TRBJ2-3; the match to TRBD2 covers 8 bases. Looked up from germline, CDR1 is SGHNT and CDR2 is YYREEE (reference sequence). The J segment lost 2 bases and the V segment lost 4 bases, leaving 12 bases of the junction unmatched. CDR3 length: 17 residues. CDR3 in amino acids: CASSQGAGGLDTDTQYF. The CDR3 DNA reads TGTGCCAGCAGCCAGGGTGCGGGAGGCCTAGACACAGATACGCAGTATTTT. The entire variable domain, with the rest obtained from reference TRBV5-4 and TRBJ2-3, is as follows: ETGVTQSPTHLIKTRGQQVTLRCSSQSGHNTVSWYQQALGQGPQFIFQYYREEENGRGNFPPRFSGLQFPNYSSELNVNALELDDSALYLCASSQGAGGLDTDTQYFGPGTRLTVL.

This clone was observed a handful of times. The CDR3, as DNA: TGTGCCAGCAGCTTAGATGAAGGGATCGGAAACACCATATATTTT. Translation gives CASSLDEGIGNTIYF. This chain uses TRBV11-2 with TRBJ1-3; D is unclear. V lost 0 bases and J 4 bases, leaving 10 bases between the germline ends. CDR1 is SGHAT, CDR2 FQNNGV, per germline. There are 15 residues in the CDR3. The full variable domain, completed using reference TRBV11-2 and TRBJ1-3, is EAGVAQSPRYKIIEKRQSVAFWCNPISGHATLYWYQQILGQGPKLLIQFQNNGVVDDSQLPKDRFSAERLKGVDSTLKIQPAKLEDSAVYLCASSLDEGIGNTIYFGEGSWLTVV.

This clone was counted at least ten times. This chain links TRBV5-1 with TRBJ2-1; 8 bases are a match to TRBD1. The CDR3 is 14 amino acids. Germline CDR1 reads SGHRS; CDR2 reads YFSETQ. The J segment lost 8 bases and the V segment lost 0 bases, leaving 4 bases of the junction unmatched. This CDR3 reads CASSLGAGGDEQFF. CDR3 sequence (DNA): TGCGCCAGCAGCTTGGGGGCAGGGGGCGATGAGCAGTTCTTC.